The 11 T cell receptor beta chains listed next were all sequenced from one sample in a study of blood T cell repertoires in COVID-19. Repertoires were generated with immunoSEQ multiplex PCR, while TCRdb's copy carries only in-frame clones and drops some. The sample yields approximately 50,000 clones, around 86% seen once. Material for sequencing was peripheral blood. These receptors came from a woman of 80 years or more with acute or convalescent COVID-19.

V gene TRBV12-3 or TRBV12-4 combines with J gene TRBJ2-1; 7 positions agree with TRBD1. The CDR3 consists of 13 residues. The junction had 2 bases not matched to a gene; V was cut back by 3 bases and J by 6 bases. This chain's CDR3 is CASSLGQINEQFF. In DNA form, the CDR3 reads TGTGCCAGCAGTTTGGGACAGATCAATGAGCAGTTCTTC.

This clone was recorded only once. V is TRBV3-1 (or the pseudogene TRBV3-2) and J is TRBJ1-2, with D uncertain. Germline V lookup: CDR1 LGHDT, CDR2 YNNKEL (reference sequence). With 8 bases removed from V and 6 bases from J, the gap between germline ends came to 13 bases. The CDR3 is 12 residues long. The CDR3 spells CASRRGSHGYTF. As DNA, the CDR3 is TGTGCCAGCCGCCGCGGTTCTCATGGCTACACCTTC.

This clone has only a few counts. This sequence joins TRBV6-6 and TRBJ2-4; D is ambiguous. This CDR3 is 11 amino acids long. Germline CDR1 reads MNHNY; CDR2 reads SVGAGI (reference sequence). Trimming pared 2 bases from V and 10 bases from J, leaving 6 bases between. CDR3 bases: TGTGCCAGCAGTTACAGAGAAATTCAGTACTTC. It yields the protein CASSYREIQYF.

CDR3 DNA: TGCGCCAGCAGCCCGGGGACAAAAGGCTCTTACGAGCAGTACTTC. It yields the protein CASSPGTKGSYEQYF. The genes are TRBV5-1 and TRBJ2-7; perhaps TRBD1 as D (6 bases). There are 15 residues in the CDR3. With 4 bases removed from V and 4 bases from J, the gap between germline ends came to 18 bases. CDR1 and CDR2 (germline): SGHRS, YFSETQ.

The gene calls are TRBV2 and TRBJ1-1; D might be TRBD1 (6 bases). The CDR3 is made up of 13 amino acids. CDR1 is SNHLY and CDR2 is FYNNEI in the germline V gene. Trimming stripped 7 bases from V and 4 bases from J, with 13 bases between. CDR3 protein: CASTQSGATEAFF. The DNA for the CDR3 is TGTGCCAGCACCCAATCAGGGGCCACTGAAGCTTTCTTT.

The chain carries TRBV6-5 and TRBJ2-1; 10 bases agree with TRBD1. J lost 6 bases, V lost 7 bases, and 9 bases had no gene match. Germline CDR1 and CDR2: MNHEY and SVGAGI. The CDR3 length is 15 residues. CDR3 protein: CASIRDRGLFNEQFF. Here the CDR3 DNA reads TGTGCCAGCATAAGGGACAGGGGACTATTCAATGAGCAGTTCTTC.

The CDR3 coding sequence is TGTGCCAGCAGCCAGGACTGGAATCAGCCCCAGCATTTT. It yields the protein CASSQDWNQPQHF. This chain joins TRBV7-6 and TRBJ1-5; D is uncertain. V lost 5 bases, J lost 4 bases, and 9 bases lay in between. CDR1 and CDR2 from the germline V gene are SGHVS and FNYEAQ. CDR3 size: 13 residues.

The genes are TRBV18 and TRBJ1-6; D is possibly TRBD1 (5 bases). Per the germline V gene, CDR1 is KGHSH and CDR2 is LQKENI. The V and J ends lost 4 bases and 7 bases respectively, with 14 bases between them. The CDR3 covers 15 residues. CDR3 nucleotides: TGTGCCAGCTCACAGGGGACTCTTCCGAATTCACCCCTCCACTTT. This encodes CASSQGTLPNSPLHF.

The gene calls are TRBV20-1 and TRBJ1-1; possible D gene TRBD1, 5 bases. This CDR3 has 14 residues. CDR1 is DFQATT, CDR2 SNEGSKA, per germline (reference sequence). The V and J ends lost 3 bases and 4 bases respectively, with 15 bases between them. CDR3 loop: CSASPPGWGTEAFF. CDR3 sequence (DNA): TGCAGTGCTAGTCCCCCAGGGTGGGGCACTGAAGCTTTCTTT.

The chain carries TRBV19 and TRBJ2-3; tentatively, D is TRBD1 (5 bases). V was cut by 2 bases and J by 4 bases, with 10 bases left in between. CDR1 is LNHDA, CDR2 SQIVND, per germline (reference sequence). This CDR3 is 14 amino acids long. The CDR3 region has the DNA TGTGCCAGTAGTATACTTCCGACAGCAGATACGCAGTATTTT. Its protein product is CASSILPTADTQYF.

The chain links TRBV19 to TRBJ2-2, with 8 bases lining up with TRBD2. J lost 2 bases, V lost 3 bases, and 5 bases had no gene match. CDR3 size: 16 residues. The germline CDR1 and CDR2 sequences are LNHDA and SQIVND (reference sequence). In DNA form, the CDR3 reads TGTGCCAGTAGTATCCGGGCGGGGGGAAACACCGGGGAGCTGTTTTTT. Residues: CASSIRAGGNTGELFF.